This TCR beta chain was obtained from a study of graft-versus-host responses after intestinal transplantation. Study-level background: Induction using anti-thymocyte globulin, followed by tacrolimus and steroids for roughly 3 years, was given to all recipients.

Method: immunoSEQ multiplex PCR; TCRdb's copy keeps in-frame clones and lacks some. Of roughly 50,000 clones in the sample, 91% were seen once. General study points: The highest levels of circulating GvH clones went along with early declines in HvG clones after transplant.

Germline CDR1 and CDR2: MNHEY and SVGAGI. V was shortened by 6 bases and J by 8 bases, with 14 bases between the two germline ends. The length of the CDR3 is 13 residues. Remarks on this clone: Its antigen is unknown.

The sample was PBMCs, taken more than 650 days after intestinal transplant. This chain links TRBV6-5 with TRBJ2-1, with D perhaps TRBD1 or TRBD2 (5 bases each). The clonotype was recovered from a human patient who received an intestinal transplant, so some T cells may come from the graft donor. The CDR3 loop reads CASRTQVGDEQFF. CDR3 sequence (DNA): TGTGCCAGCAGAACACAAGTGGGGGATGAGCAGTTCTTC.